This T cell receptor (beta chain) was obtained from a study of monozygotic twins with inflammatory bowel disease. Per germline, CDR1 SGHNT and CDR2 YENEEA. This CDR3 spans 14 amino acids. After re-calling the 5' RACE reads, TCRdb lists one entry per CDR3 protein, DNA absent. This sample carries approximately 210,000 distinct CDR3 sequences, with around 7.6% going to the ten biggest clones. The TCR originated in a human donor with ulcerative colitis or Crohn's disease, or a healthy co-twin of an affected twin (not recorded which). The V gene is TRBV11-3, the J gene TRBJ2-7; the TRBD2 assignment by TCRdb is unverifiable without DNA. Sequenced sample: blood. The CDR3 sequence is CASSPSHVSYEQYF.